The T cell receptor beta chain under discussion was sequenced for a study of T cells after yellow fever vaccination. Study-wide background: Each low-cell-number fraction was prepared by means of SMART-Seq v4 Ultra Low Input. Overall study findings and caveats: Most primary-vaccination clones reappeared after the booster (about 95% CD4, roughly 90% CD8).

Points on this clonotype: Its antigen is still unknown.

TCRdb recomputed calls from the 5' RACE reads with MiXCR, one row per CDR3 protein. This table has hundreds of thousands of distinct CDR3 sequences, 9% to 15% appearing once. Germline V gene lookup returns CDR1 MNHEY and CDR2 SVGEGT. J was trimmed by 1 base and V by 7 bases; bases with no gene match: 7. This CDR3 spans 14 amino acids. The chain is built from TRBV6-2 or TRBV6-3 and TRBJ2-7, with TRBD1 identical over 7 bases. The sequence was collected from a young man who received the YFV17D yellow fever vaccine. This specimen consisted of PBMCs, obtained on the day of the yellow fever booster vaccination. The CDR3 protein is CASTAQGVSYEQYF. As DNA, the CDR3 is TGTGCCAGCACTGCTCAGGGGGTTTCCTACGAGCAGTACTTC.